This T cell receptor beta chain was profiled in a study of blood T cell repertoires in COVID-19. The wider study: Acute-phase and convalescent COVID-19 samples originated in the United States, Italy and Spain. PBMCs, B-cell-depleted T cells, or T cells were the source of the cDNA or gDNA that made up the material.

This clone came up once. The authors' processing: Reference gene primer amplification in the assay estimated nucleated cell counts. The data were produced by immunoSEQ multiplex PCR, yet TCRdb's version contains in-frame clones alone and is incomplete. That table gives V, J and clone size, and the DNA gave D and trimming. The sample consists of 200,000 to 250,000 clones, around nine tenths of them appearing once. The length of the CDR3 is 18 residues. The V segment lost 3 bases and the J segment 2 bases; nucleotides outside the gene matches: 8. Germline values: CDR1 SGHAT, CDR2 FQNNGV. The chain couples TRBV11-2 to TRBJ1-4; 11 bases agree with TRBD1. The material sequenced was peripheral blood. The TCR originated in a man aged 18 to 29 with active or convalescent COVID-19. The CDR3 region has the DNA TGTGCCAGCAGCTTCGAACCGGGACAGGGGGTGACTAATGAAAAACTGTTTTTT. Translation gives CASSFEPGQGVTNEKLFF.